This T cell receptor beta chain was identified in a study of cytomegalovirus exposure and HLA in healthy donors. Trimming removed 4 bases from V and 7 bases from J; junction bases left unmatched: 5. CDR1 is SGHTA, CDR2 FQGNSA, per germline. The CDR3 extends over 14 amino acids. The PCR used 60 Vbeta and 13 Jbeta primers. Clones were read by immunoSEQ multiplex PCR, and TCRdb kept only the in-frame ones, dropping some. The profile shows about 190,000 clones, over 65% of them singletons. The chain uses TRBV7-2 and TRBJ2-2, with 8 bases matching TRBD2. The source is a woman aged 50 to 60 in good health and CMV-seropositive. The sample was PBMCs. The CDR3 sequence: CASSSGGGNGELFF. The CDR3 region has the DNA TGTGCCAGCAGCTCGGGGGGGGGAAACGGGGAGCTGTTTTTT.